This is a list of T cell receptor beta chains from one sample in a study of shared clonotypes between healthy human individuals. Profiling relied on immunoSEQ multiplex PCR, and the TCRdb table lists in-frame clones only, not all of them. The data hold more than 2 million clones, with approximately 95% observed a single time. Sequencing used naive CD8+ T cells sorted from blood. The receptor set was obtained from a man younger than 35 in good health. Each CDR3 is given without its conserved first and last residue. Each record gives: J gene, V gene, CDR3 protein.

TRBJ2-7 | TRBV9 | ASSAGGSVYEQY
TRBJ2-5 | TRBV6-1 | ASSEAWSVPQETQY
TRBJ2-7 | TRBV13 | ASSLGPMQGRSYEQY
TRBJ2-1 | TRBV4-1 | ASSQGSYNEQF
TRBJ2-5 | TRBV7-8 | ASSFGGGFQETQY
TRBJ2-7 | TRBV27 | ASSLLDSYEQY
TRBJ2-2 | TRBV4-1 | ASSLGHNTGELF
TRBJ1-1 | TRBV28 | ASSRQGETEAF
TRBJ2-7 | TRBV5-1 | ASSTTSGTAYEQY
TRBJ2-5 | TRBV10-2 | ASRKPTGVETQY
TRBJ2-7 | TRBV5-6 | ASSQTDRGYEQY
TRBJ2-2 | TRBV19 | ASSMYSTGELF
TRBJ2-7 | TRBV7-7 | ASSNLRDREYEQY
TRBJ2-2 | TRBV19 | ASSLSGSGTGELF
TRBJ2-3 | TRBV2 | ASTRSEASYTDTQY
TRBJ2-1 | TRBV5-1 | ASSLVGGPYNEQF
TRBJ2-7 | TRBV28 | ASRLFLGYEQY
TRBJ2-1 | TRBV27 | ASSLQTLLAGAGNEQF
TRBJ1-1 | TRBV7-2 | ASSFGTPNTEAF
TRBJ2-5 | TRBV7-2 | ASSLLRAAMGETQY
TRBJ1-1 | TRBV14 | ASSLLGTGMFGTEAF
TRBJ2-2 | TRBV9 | ASSVGGGPNTGELF
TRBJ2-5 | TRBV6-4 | ASSVEAEETQY
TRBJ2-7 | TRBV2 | ASSGSGGMDYEQY
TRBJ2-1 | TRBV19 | ASSIVGGPRNEQF
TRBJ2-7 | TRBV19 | ASSSDRDGEQY
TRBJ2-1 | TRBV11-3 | ASSSHRGSSYNEQF
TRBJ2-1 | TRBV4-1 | ASSPSNVHSYNEQF